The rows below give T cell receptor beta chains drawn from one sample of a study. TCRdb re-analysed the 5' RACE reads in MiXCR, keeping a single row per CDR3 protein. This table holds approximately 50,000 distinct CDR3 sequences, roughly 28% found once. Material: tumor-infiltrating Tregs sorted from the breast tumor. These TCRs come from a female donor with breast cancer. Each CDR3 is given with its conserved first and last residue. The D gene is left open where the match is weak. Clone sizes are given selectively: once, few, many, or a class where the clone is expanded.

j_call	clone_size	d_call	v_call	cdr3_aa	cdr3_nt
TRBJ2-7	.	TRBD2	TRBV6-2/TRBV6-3	CASSYEAGGPYEQYF	TGTGCCAGCAGTTATGAGGCGGGAGGCCCCTACGAGCAGTACTTC
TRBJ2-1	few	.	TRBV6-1	CASSGYLDGNEQFF	TGTGCCAGCAGTGGGTACTTAGATGGCAATGAGCAGTTCTTC
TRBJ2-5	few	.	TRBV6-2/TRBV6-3	CASSYSPSLETQYF	TGTGCCAGCAGTTACTCTCCTAGCTTAGAGACCCAGTACTTC
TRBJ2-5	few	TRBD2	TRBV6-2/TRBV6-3	CASTTAFRGSTETQYF	TGTGCCAGCACTACGGCCTTTCGCGGGAGTACGGAGACCCAGTACTTC
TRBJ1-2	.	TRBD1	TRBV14	CASSQGGTGGYGYTF	TGTGCCAGCAGCCAAGGCGGGACAGGGGGGTACGGCTACACCTTC
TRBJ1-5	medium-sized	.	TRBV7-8	CASSLEEGSPQHF	TGTGCCAGCAGCTTAGAGGAGGGATCGCCCCAGCATTTT
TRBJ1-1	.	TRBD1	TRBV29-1	CSVRTDRENTEAFF	TGCAGCGTACGAACTGACAGGGAGAACACTGAAGCTTTCTTT
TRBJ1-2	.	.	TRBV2	CASSDYGYTF	TGTGCCAGCAGCGACTATGGCTACACCTTC
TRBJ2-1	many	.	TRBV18	CASSSQGTNEQFF	TGTGCCAGCTCCTCCCAGGGAACCAATGAGCAGTTCTTC
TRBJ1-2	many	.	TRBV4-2	CASSQVKQNYGYTF	TGTGCCAGCAGCCAAGTAAAACAGAACTATGGCTACACCTTC
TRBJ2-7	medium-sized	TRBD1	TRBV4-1	CASSQDRGKYEQYF	TGCGCCAGCAGCCAGGACAGGGGGAAGTACGAGCAGTACTTC
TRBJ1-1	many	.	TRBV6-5	CASSSSFGTQNTEAFF	TGTGCCAGCAGCTCTTCGTTCGGGACACAGAACACTGAAGCTTTCTTT
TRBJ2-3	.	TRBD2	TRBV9	CASSVGRRGVTDTQYF	TGTGCCAGCAGCGTAGGTCGGCGGGGGGTTACAGATACGCAGTATTTT
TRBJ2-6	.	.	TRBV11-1	CASSREHGATGANVLTF	TGTGCCAGCAGCCGTGAGCATGGGGCAACCGGGGCCAACGTCCTGACTTTC
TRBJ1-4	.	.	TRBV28	CASTRSTNEKLFF	TGTGCCAGCACCCGATCAACTAATGAAAAACTGTTTTTT
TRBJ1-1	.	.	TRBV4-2	CASSRLEGNTEAFF	TGTGCCAGCAGCCGCCTTGAGGGGAACACTGAAGCTTTCTTT
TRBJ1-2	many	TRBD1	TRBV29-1	CSVEARGRDYGYTF	TGCAGCGTTGAGGCCAGGGGGCGAGACTATGGCTACACCTTC
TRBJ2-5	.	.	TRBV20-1	CSARVPSQETQYF	TGCAGTGCTAGAGTGCCAAGCCAAGAGACCCAGTACTTC
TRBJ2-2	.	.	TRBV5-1	CASSLGRTRELFF	TGCGCCAGCAGCTTGGGGAGAACCAGGGAGCTGTTTTTT
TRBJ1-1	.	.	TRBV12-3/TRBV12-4	CASSRQMNTEAFF	TGTGCCAGCAGTCGACAGATGAACACTGAAGCTTTCTTT
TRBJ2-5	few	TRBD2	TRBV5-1	CASSRDASPGLKETQNF	TGCGCCAGCAGCCGGGATGCTTCTCCGGGACTAAAAGAGACCCAGAACTTC
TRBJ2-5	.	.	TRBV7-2	CASSFPEPRETQYF	TGTGCCAGCAGCTTTCCCGAGCCGAGGGAGACCCAGTACTTC
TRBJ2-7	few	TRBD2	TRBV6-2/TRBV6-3	CASTGPQAGDYEQYF	TGTGCCAGCACAGGACCCCAAGCGGGAGACTACGAGCAGTACTTC
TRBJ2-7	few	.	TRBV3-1	CASSQEGGRLQTEQYF	TGTGCCAGCAGCCAAGAAGGAGGACGGCTACAGACCGAGCAGTACTTC
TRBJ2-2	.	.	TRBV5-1	CASSLDLASTGELFF	TGCGCCAGCAGCTTGGATCTAGCGTCCACCGGGGAGCTGTTTTTT
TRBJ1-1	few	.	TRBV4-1	CASSQYTDSVYTEAFF	TGCGCCAGCAGCCAATATACAGACAGCGTTTACACTGAAGCTTTCTTT
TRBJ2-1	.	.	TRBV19	CASTPDRSSYNEQFF	TGTGCCAGTACCCCCGACAGGAGCTCCTACAATGAGCAGTTCTTC
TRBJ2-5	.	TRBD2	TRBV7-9	CASSLGVSGSGKTQYF	TGTGCCAGCAGCTTAGGTGTCAGCGGGAGCGGAAAGACCCAGTACTTC
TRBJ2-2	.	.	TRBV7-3	CASSPRPLGELFF	TGTGCCAGCAGTCCACGTCCCCTCGGGGAGCTGTTTTTT
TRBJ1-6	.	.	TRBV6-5	CASSRRRNYNSPLHF	TGTGCCAGCAGCCGGAGGCGGAATTATAATTCACCCCTCCACTTT
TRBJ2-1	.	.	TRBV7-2	CASSAELYNEQFF	TGTGCCAGCAGCGCGGAATTGTACAATGAGCAGTTCTTC
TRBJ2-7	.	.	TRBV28	CASSLHYEQYF	TGTGCCAGCAGTTTACACTACGAGCAGTACTTC
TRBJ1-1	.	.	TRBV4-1	CASSQGHGSGTEAFF	TGCGCCAGCAGCCAAGGACACGGGTCAGGCACTGAAGCTTTCTTT
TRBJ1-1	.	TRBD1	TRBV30	CAWGQENTEAFF	TGTGCCTGGGGACAGGAAAACACTGAAGCTTTCTTT
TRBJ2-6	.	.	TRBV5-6	CASSLVQQYTTGANVPTF	TGTGCCAGCAGCTTGGTCCAACAGTATACTACTGGGGCCAACGTCCCGACTTTC
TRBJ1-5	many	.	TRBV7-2	CASSFSTGGQPQHF	TGTGCCAGCAGCTTCTCGACTGGTGGTCAGCCCCAGCATTTT
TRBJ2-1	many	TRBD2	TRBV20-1	CSAPSGLEQFF	TGCAGTGCCCCTAGCGGGCTTGAGCAGTTCTTC
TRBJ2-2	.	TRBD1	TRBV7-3	CAGSSDRVVTGELFF	TGTGCCGGCAGCTCCGACAGGGTTGTCACCGGGGAGCTGTTTTTT
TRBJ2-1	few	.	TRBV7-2	CASSLAPTGRVDEQFF	TGTGCCAGCAGCTTAGCCCCAACAGGGAGAGTTGATGAGCAGTTCTTC
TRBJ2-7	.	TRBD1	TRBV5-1	CASSLAQGNSEQYF	TGCGCCAGCAGCTTGGCACAGGGGAATAGCGAGCAGTACTTC
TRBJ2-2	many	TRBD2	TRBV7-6	CASSLGTSGSFTGELFF	TGTGCCAGCAGCCTGGGGACTAGCGGGTCGTTCACCGGGGAGCTGTTTTTT
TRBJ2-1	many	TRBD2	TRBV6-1	CASKRLAGGPMDEQFF	TGTGCCAGCAAGAGACTAGCGGGAGGGCCTATGGATGAGCAGTTCTTC
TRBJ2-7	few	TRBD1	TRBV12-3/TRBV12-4	CASSWDSHTYEQYF	TGTGCCAGCAGTTGGGACAGCCATACCTACGAGCAGTACTTC
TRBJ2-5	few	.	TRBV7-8	CASSLQSGGSETQYF	TGTGCCAGCAGCTTACAGTCCGGGGGTTCAGAGACCCAGTACTTC
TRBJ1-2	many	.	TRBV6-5	CASSYVKGDYGYTF	TGTGCCAGCAGTTACGTGAAGGGGGACTATGGCTACACCTTC